This T cell receptor beta chain was recovered during a study of blood T cell repertoires in COVID-19 (dated by TCRdb to the early 2020s). A note on the overall study: The collaborator samples originated in the United States, Italy and Spain and spanned the acute and convalescent phases of COVID-19. The prospective study material was composed of cDNA or gDNA derived from T cells, B-cell-depleted T cells, or PBMCs. Subjects who had been exposed to COVID-19, were actively infected with it, or had recovered from it provided the deeply sampled blood TCRbeta repertoires that made up the dataset. The repertoires were released in a freely available public database intended as a resource for research on the immune response to SARS-CoV-2. Samples were obtained from the ongoing ImmuneRACE study (first 160 participants) and from about 1,300 subjects provided by 6 global collaborators. Sample metadata almost always included a de-identified subject ID, COVID-19 status, age in years and sex. Where HLA class I and class II types were available, the types were taken from metadata supplied by the sample provider, not from assay-based typing.

The immunoSEQ Assay, a bias-controlled multiplex PCR, was used to amplify TCRbeta CDR3 regions from genomic DNA. The paper's processing steps were these. The number of nucleated cells in each sample was estimated from the amplification of reference gene primers within the assay. To quantify the absolute abundance of each unique TCRbeta CDR3 rearrangement, sequence reads were collapsed and filtered. For each sample, productive Simpson clonality was calculated as the square root of Simpson's diversity index across productive rearrangements. TCRdb limited this immuneACCESS table to in-frame rearrangements with V and J called. A share of clones is missing; checked studies link under half to unresolved V genes, and the rest is unexplained. V and J calls and clone size follow that table, whereas D and trimming were derived from the DNA. This sample comprises about 77,000 clones, roughly 90% of them detected only once. The top ten hold about a sixth of the sample.

General conclusions and limits of the study: How much clinical and demographic metadata was included differed by source and by participant, and the metadata was provided uncurated.

Per the germline V gene (reference sequence), LGHDT is the CDR1 and YNNKEL is the CDR2. The CDR3 covers 17 residues, taking in both the cysteine and the phenylalanine. The kept DNA is CDR3 alone, 51 bases in frame from the first base. Deletion took 0 bases off V and 2 bases off J, with a span of 15 bases between the germline ends. This clone was detected only once. The target of this receptor is not known. Base qualities are not at hand, and no much larger clone is one base apart. Each collaborating institution followed its own protocols to collect whole blood in K2EDTA tubes. For TCRbeta analysis, collaborators shipped samples as frozen whole blood, isolated PBMCs, or DNA extracted from either of those sample types.

Recombination connected TRBV3-1 (or the pseudogene TRBV3-2) to TRBJ2-3, with TRBD2 perhaps the D gene, on 6 matching bases. The source of this sequence is a woman older than 75 with active or convalescent COVID-19. Sequencing was done on a sample of peripheral blood. The CDR3 amino acid sequence is: CASSQDRDWHNTDTQYF. The sequenced DNA is TGTGCCAGCAGCCAAGACCGGGACTGGCACAACACAGATACGCAGTATTTT.